This TCR beta chain was documented in a study of shared clonotypes between healthy human individuals. Study in general: The cohort comprised a couple of women and a few men. Their ages spanned 18 to 49 years. For every donor, three CD4 naive, three CD4 memory, two CD8 naive and one CD8 memory plates were used.

Regarding the study as a whole: The expectation was that sequencing depth would affect clonotype sharing among donors. Generally, estimated richness proved larger in naive subsets than it did in memory subsets.

The CDR3 sequence is 16 residues long. Trimming at V came to 2 bases and at J to 3 bases, leaving 8 bases not matched to a gene. The germline gives CDR1 LGHNA, CDR2 YSLEER. To note about this clone: Its antigen is not identified.

Assay used: immunoSEQ multiplex PCR; TCRdb lists only in-frame clones, some missing. This table has under 1,100,000 clones, roughly 75% appearing once. This chain joins TRBV4-3 and TRBJ2-3; 7 bases fit TRBD2. Sequenced material: memory CD4+ T cells sorted from blood. Subset noted: CD45RA-negative fraction. The TCR comes from a man aged 18 to 30 in good health. DNA for the CDR3: TGCGCCAGCAGCCAACTTGGACTAGGTCGTACAGATACGCAGTATTTT. Its translation: CASSQLGLGRTDTQYF.